This T cell receptor (beta chain) was found in a study of T cell repertoires in cytomegalovirus infection. Background on the study: An indication of both CMV infection and matching HLA type came from public TCR beta signatures.

Each CDR3 protein is one row after TCRdb ran MiXCR on the reads. Of about 140,000 distinct CDR3 sequences in the sample, about 6% were seen once. Germline-derived CDR1 and CDR2 are SQVTM and ANQGSEA. The CDR3 length is 14 residues. V was pared by 2 bases and J by 1 base, with 2 bases of the junction left unmatched. This clonotype has more than one count but fewer than ten. Antigen: not known. Notes on the study in general: Within the response measured ex vivo, HLA-C-restricted CMV-specific TCR beta clonotypes were dominant. Frequencies of public TCR beta families were cumulated, and this identified carriers of CMV plus the relevant HLA.

Sequencing was done on a sample of PBMCs. The TCR originated in a human donor in good health (CMV status not recorded). Some clones in this sample may be carry-over from other donors' samples. The chain joins TRBV29-1 to TRBJ2-3; 8 bases are shared with TRBD2. DNA for the CDR3: TGCAGCGTTGAATTGCGGGGGGGCACAGATACGCAGTATTTT. Translating it yields CSVELRGGTDTQYF.